Presented here are 8 T cell receptor beta chains from one specimen sequenced in a study of blood T cell repertoires in COVID-19. This table comes from immunoSEQ multiplex PCR, and its TCRdb copy is limited to in-frame clones, with some not included. The sample has 250,000 to 400,000 clones; around 87% are singletons. Sequences were obtained from peripheral blood. The receptors were sampled from a man in his fifties or sixties with active or convalescent COVID-19.

The chain uses TRBV18 and TRBJ2-1; D possibly corresponds to TRBD2 (5 bases). V lost 2 bases and J 7 bases, leaving 15 bases between the germline ends. The CDR3 is made up of 15 amino acids. Per germline, CDR1 KGHSH and CDR2 LQKENI. The CDR3 is CASSPGMARRNEQFF. In nucleotides, the CDR3 is TGTGCCAGCTCACCAGGGATGGCTAGGAGGAATGAGCAGTTCTTC.

J is TRBJ1-1 and V is TRBV18; D remains unclear. The germline V and J ends were trimmed by 0 bases and 4 bases, with 12 bases remaining between them. Germline V CDR1 and CDR2: KGHSH, LQKENI. The length of the CDR3 is 15 residues. CDR3 coding DNA: TGTGCCAGCTCACCACCGTCCAGAAGTCTCACTGAAGCTTTCTTT. Encoded protein: CASSPPSRSLTEAFF.

The V call is TRBV19, the J call TRBJ1-1; D might be TRBD1 (6 bases). This CDR3 contains 14 residues. From germline, CDR1 is LNHDA and CDR2 SQIVND (reference sequence). Trimming took 4 bases from V and 4 from J, leaving 13 bases between them. The CDR3 protein is CASSTLRGGTEAFF. CDR3 nucleotide sequence: TGTGCCAGTAGTACGCTAAGAGGGGGCACTGAAGCTTTCTTT. Full variable domain (outside the CDR3, taken from reference TRBV19 and TRBJ1-1): DGGITQSPKYLFRKEGQNVTLSCEQNLNHDAMYWYRQDPGQGLRLIYYSQIVNDFQKGDIAEGYSVSREKKESFPLTVTSAQKNPTAFYLCASSTLRGGTEAFFGQGTRLTVV.

V usage is TRBV18 and J usage is TRBJ2-7, with D unresolved. This CDR3 contains 16 residues. V was shortened by 0 bases and J by 7 bases, with 19 bases between the two germline ends. The germline V gene encodes CDR1 KGHSH and CDR2 LQKENI. In nucleotides, the CDR3 is TGTGCCAGCTCACCACCGCTAACTCTAATTTCTAGGGAGCAGTACTTC. Its protein product is CASSPPLTLISREQYF.

The chain uses TRBV27 and TRBJ2-7, with TRBD1 matching over 8 bases. The junction had 13 bases not matched to a gene; V was cut back by 3 bases and J by 0 bases. This CDR3 is built from 18 residues. Germline V gene sequence: CDR1 MNHEY, CDR2 SMNVEV (reference sequence). The CDR3 here is CASSFQFSRTGSSYEQYF. CDR3 nucleotide sequence: TGTGCCAGCAGTTTTCAGTTTAGTCGGACAGGGAGCTCCTACGAGCAGTACTTC.

The V call is TRBV30, the J call TRBJ1-1; TRBD1 matches 8 bases. The germline V gene encodes CDR1 GTSNPN and CDR2 SVGIG (reference sequence). Trimming cost V 4 bases and J 5 bases; bases outside gene matches: 3. The CDR3 is 12 amino acids. CDR3 nucleotides: TGTGCCTGGATACGGACAGGGACTGAAGCTTTCTTT. Its translation is CAWIRTGTEAFF.

The chain links TRBV5-1 to TRBJ2-1, with D possibly being TRBD2 (6 bases). CDR3 length: 17 residues. With 2 bases removed from V and 4 bases from J, the gap between germline ends came to 19 bases. The germline gives CDR1 SGHRS, CDR2 YFSETQ. The CDR3 reads CASSFFGGKVSYNEQFF. The DNA of the CDR3 is TGCGCCAGCAGCTTTTTCGGGGGAAAGGTCTCGTACAATGAGCAGTTCTTC.

This chain joins TRBV7-9 and TRBJ1-5; D is unresolved. CDR3 size: 14 residues. Per germline, CDR1 SEHNR and CDR2 FQNEAQ (reference sequence). Trimming took off 1 base at V and 5 bases at J, with 9 bases between the two ends. The CDR3 sequence is CASSLDGDYQPQHF. Written as DNA, the CDR3 is TGTGCCAGCAGCTTAGACGGAGACTATCAGCCCCAGCATTTT.